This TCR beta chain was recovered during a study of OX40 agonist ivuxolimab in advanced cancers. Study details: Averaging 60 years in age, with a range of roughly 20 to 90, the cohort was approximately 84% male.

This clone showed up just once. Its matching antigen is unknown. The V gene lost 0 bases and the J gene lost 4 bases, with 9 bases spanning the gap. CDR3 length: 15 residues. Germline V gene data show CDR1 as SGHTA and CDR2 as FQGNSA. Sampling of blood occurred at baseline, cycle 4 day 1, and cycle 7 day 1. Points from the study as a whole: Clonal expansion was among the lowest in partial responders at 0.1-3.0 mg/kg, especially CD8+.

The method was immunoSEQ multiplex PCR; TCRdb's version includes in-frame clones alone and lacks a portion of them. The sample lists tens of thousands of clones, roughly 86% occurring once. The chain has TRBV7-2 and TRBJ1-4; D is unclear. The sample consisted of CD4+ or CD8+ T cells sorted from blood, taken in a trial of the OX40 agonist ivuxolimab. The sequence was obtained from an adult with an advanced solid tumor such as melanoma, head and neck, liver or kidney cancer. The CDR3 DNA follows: TGTGCCAGCAGCTTAGCCCCGGGCAGTAATGAAAAACTGTTTTTT. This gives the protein CASSLAPGSNEKLFF.